The clone carrying this T cell receptor beta chain occurred once. Its matching antigen is unknown. The record originates from a study of post-analysis software for immune sequencing data. Turning to the study itself: Relapsing-remitting, secondary progressive and progressive-relapsing multiple sclerosis were all included among the disease courses.

Overall study results and limits: When the samples were clustered directly with F measure, those that had been prepared in the same batch showed strong co-clustering. Among multiple sclerosis patients, normalized Chao1 diversity was significantly below that of controls.

Researchers reported that TCR beta cDNA libraries carried unique molecular identifiers. T cells, about 0.95 to 11 million of them, yielded some 510,000 cDNA molecules. From the PCR reads, TCRdb called clonotypes with MiXCR, one entry per CDR3 protein. The repertoire holds about 430,000 distinct CDR3 sequences, roughly 38% seen once, with approximately 7.6% in the top ten. The clonotype comes from a girl aged 2 to 9 with multiple sclerosis. Material for sequencing was blood.

CDR3 amino acids: CSASITGEETQYF. The CDR3, as DNA: TGCAGTGCTAGTATAACGGGGGAAGAGACCCAGTACTTC. The chain links TRBV20-1 to TRBJ2-7, with D possibly being TRBD2 (6 bases). The DNA end is more similar to TRBJ2-5, so the J call may be wrong. From germline, CDR1 is DFQATT and CDR2 SNEGSKA (reference sequence). This CDR3 contains 13 residues.